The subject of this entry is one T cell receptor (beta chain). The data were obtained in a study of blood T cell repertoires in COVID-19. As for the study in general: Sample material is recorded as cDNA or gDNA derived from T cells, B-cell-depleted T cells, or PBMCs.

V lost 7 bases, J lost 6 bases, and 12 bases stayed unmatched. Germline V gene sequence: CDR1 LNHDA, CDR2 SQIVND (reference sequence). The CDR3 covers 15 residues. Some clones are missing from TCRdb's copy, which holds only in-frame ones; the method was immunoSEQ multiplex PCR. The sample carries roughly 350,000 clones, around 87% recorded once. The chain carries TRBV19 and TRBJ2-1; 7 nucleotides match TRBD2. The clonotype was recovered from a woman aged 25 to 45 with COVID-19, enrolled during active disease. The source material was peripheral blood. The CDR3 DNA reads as TGTGCCAGTACCATATCCGGGACTAACCTCAATGAGCAGTTCTTC. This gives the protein CASTISGTNLNEQFF.